This T cell receptor (beta chain) was found in a study of CD8+ T cells in alopecia areata. Background on the study: A 6-month period off drug followed tofacitinib, which lasted 6 to 18 months. Study results and caveats: Although TCR sharing was seen in mice, sharing across patients was less clear, possibly for HLA-related reasons.

Alopecia areata patients gave lesional scalp punch biopsies and peripheral blood samples. Following extraction, RNA underwent reverse transcription to cDNA, which served as the sequencing template. Data came from immunoSEQ multiplex PCR; TCRdb stores just in-frame clones and leaves some out. The sample lists about 140,000 clones; roughly half were seen once. Notes on this clone: The target antigen is unknown.

The CDR3 spans 14 residues. Germline CDR1 is SGHRS and CDR2 is YFSETQ. J lost 6 bases, V lost 4 bases, and 7 bases had no gene match. Sequences were derived from CD4+ T cells sorted from blood, sampled at week 0. The V gene is TRBV5-1, the J gene TRBJ2-1, with 7 bases aligning to TRBD2. This TCR was sampled from a human donor with alopecia areata. The CDR3 sequence is CASSMKTSINEQFF. DNA of the CDR3: TGCGCCAGCAGCATGAAGACTAGCATCAATGAGCAGTTCTTC. The entire variable domain, with the rest obtained from reference TRBV5-1 and TRBJ2-1, is as follows: KAGVTQTPRYLIKTRGQQVTLSCSPISGHRSVSWYQQTPGQGLQFLFEYFSETQRNKGNFPGRFSGRQFSNSRSEMNVSTLELGDSALYLCASSMKTSINEQFFGPGTRLTVL.